This T cell receptor (beta chain) derives from a study of blood T cell repertoires in COVID-19. Sequenced by immunoSEQ multiplex PCR; TCRdb stores in-frame clones only, minus some. The top ten clones hold approximately 9% of a sample with a few hundred thousand clones, about 91% of them seen once. This CDR3 contains 11 residues. CDR1 is DFQATT, CDR2 SNEGSKA, per germline (reference sequence). Two negative PCRs, clearance, or symptom resolution had been documented for recovered Cohort 3 donors. The sample was PBMCs or T cells enriched from blood (not recorded which). The sequence was collected from a woman aged 18-29 years who had recovered from COVID-19. This chain connects TRBV20-1 to TRBJ2-3; D unclear. The CDR3 DNA sequence: TGCAGCCTAGAACGCACAGATACGCAGTATTTT. Translation gives CSLERTDTQYF.